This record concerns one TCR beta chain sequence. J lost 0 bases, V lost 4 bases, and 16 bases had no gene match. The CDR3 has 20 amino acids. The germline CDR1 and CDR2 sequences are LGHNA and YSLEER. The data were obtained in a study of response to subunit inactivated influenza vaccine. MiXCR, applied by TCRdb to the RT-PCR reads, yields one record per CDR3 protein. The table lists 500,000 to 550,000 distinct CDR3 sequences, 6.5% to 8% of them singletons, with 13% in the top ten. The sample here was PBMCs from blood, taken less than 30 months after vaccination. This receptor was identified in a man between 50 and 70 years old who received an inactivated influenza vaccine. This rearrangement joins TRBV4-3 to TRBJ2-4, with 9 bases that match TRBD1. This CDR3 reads CASSPDSGTGSSLAKNIQYF. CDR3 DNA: TGCGCCAGCAGCCCAGACTCCGGGACAGGGTCCTCACTAGCCAAAAACATTCAGTACTTC.